This T cell receptor (beta chain) was sequenced in a study of long-term antiretroviral therapy in people with HIV. General observations from the study: Controls showed broader CDR3 length ranges than did the HIV repertoires.

V shed 8 bases and J shed 11 bases, with 15 bases lying between them. The CDR3 contains 11 residues. Germline CDR1 WSHSY, CDR2 SAAADI. With survey level as its setting, the immunoSEQ assay was v3.0. Clones were read by immunoSEQ multiplex PCR, and TCRdb kept only the in-frame ones, dropping some. The repertoire consists of about 18,000 clones, with 75% to 95% occurring once and the leading ten covering about 9.6%. A note on this clone: Its antigen is currently unknown.

The source of this sequence is a man aged 45-60 years with HIV. The sequenced sample was unsorted PBMCs, obtained 3 years after starting antiretroviral therapy. The chain employs TRBV10-2 and TRBJ1-1; D gene ambiguous. DNA of the CDR3: TGCGCCAGCGGAGGAGACCCGGCGGCTTTCTTT. This sequence encodes CASGGDPAAFF.